This TCR beta chain was identified in a study of CD4 T cells in relation to SARS-CoV-2 and coronaviruses. The method was immunoSEQ multiplex PCR; TCRdb's version includes in-frame clones alone and lacks a portion of them. The data show under 20,000 clones, 65% to 75% seen once. Unexposed donor CD4+ T cells date from about 2011-2019, before the COVID-19 pandemic. The cells were cultured for under twelve days before CD4+ T cells were isolated. Half the medium was replaced with IL-2 medium on days 3 and 7. General study results and limits: Compared with monoreactive clones, crossreactive clones showed significantly weaker SARS-CoV-2 expansion.

As to this clone: The antigen remains unidentified.

The CDR3 sequence is 11 residues long. Deletions cut 7 bases from V and 7 bases from J, with 8 bases between. Germline V CDR1 and CDR2: SNHLY, FYNNEI. The rearrangement joins TRBV2 to TRBJ2-1; the D is unclear. The sequence derives from a human donor in good health. Material for sequencing was CD4+ T cells from PBMCs, cultured in vitro. CDR3 sequence (DNA): TGTGCCAGCAAACCCATTAATGAGCAGTTCTTC. This gives the protein CASKPINEQFF.